The rows below give T cell receptor beta chains drawn from one sample of a study of shared clonotypes between healthy human individuals. Assay used: immunoSEQ multiplex PCR; TCRdb lists only in-frame clones, some missing. Of more than 1.2 million clones listed, approximately 98.5% were seen once; the top ten hold around 0.38%. Sequences were obtained from naive CD4+ T cells sorted from blood. These receptors came from a man under 40 in good health. Both conserved end residues are part of each CDR3. D genes are given only for firm matches. Only some rows state a clone size, as once, few, many or a class for expanded clones.

J gene: TRBJ2-4
V gene: TRBV28
CDR3 length: 13
D gene: NA
clone size: NA
CDR3 protein: CASRSEGVNIQYF

J gene: TRBJ2-7
V gene: TRBV10-3
CDR3 length: 14
D gene: TRBD1
clone size: NA
CDR3 protein: CATTSGTGESGQYF

J gene: TRBJ1-2
V gene: TRBV10-3
CDR3 length: 13
D gene: NA
clone size: NA
CDR3 protein: CAISGGANYGYTF

J gene: TRBJ1-3
V gene: TRBV5-4
CDR3 length: 14
D gene: TRBD1
clone size: NA
CDR3 protein: CASSGQGGSLPIYF

J gene: TRBJ2-3
V gene: TRBV9
CDR3 length: 16
D gene: TRBD2
clone size: NA
CDR3 protein: CASSVGPSGKTDTQYF

J gene: TRBJ1-2
V gene: TRBV7-2
CDR3 length: 16
D gene: NA
clone size: NA
CDR3 protein: CASSLGLGSSHYGYTF

J gene: TRBJ2-5
V gene: TRBV9
CDR3 length: 18
D gene: TRBD2
clone size: NA
CDR3 protein: CASSPYPRLAGGMETQYF

J gene: TRBJ1-4
V gene: TRBV25-1
CDR3 length: 16
D gene: TRBD1
clone size: NA
CDR3 protein: CASSPGGGQVNEKLFF

J gene: TRBJ1-2
V gene: TRBV6-5
CDR3 length: 12
D gene: NA
clone size: NA
CDR3 protein: CASTQGADGYTF

J gene: TRBJ2-3
V gene: TRBV6-5
CDR3 length: 14
D gene: NA
clone size: NA
CDR3 protein: CASTPTLPVDTQYF

J gene: TRBJ1-5
V gene: TRBV11-2
CDR3 length: 15
D gene: TRBD1
clone size: NA
CDR3 protein: CASSLGDRVDQPQHF

J gene: TRBJ1-5
V gene: TRBV19
CDR3 length: 16
D gene: NA
clone size: NA
CDR3 protein: CASSPGTTYSNQPQHF

J gene: TRBJ1-4
V gene: TRBV28
CDR3 length: 18
D gene: TRBD1
clone size: NA
CDR3 protein: CASSLLFGAGQVYEKLFF

J gene: TRBJ1-5
V gene: TRBV6-1
CDR3 length: 13
D gene: TRBD1
clone size: NA
CDR3 protein: CASLGTGKQPQHF

J gene: TRBJ2-7
V gene: TRBV7-2
CDR3 length: 15
D gene: NA
clone size: NA
CDR3 protein: CASSLDAGLTYEQYF

J gene: TRBJ2-1
V gene: TRBV5-1
CDR3 length: 13
D gene: NA
clone size: NA
CDR3 protein: CASRAGNSNEQFF

J gene: TRBJ1-2
V gene: TRBV7-9
CDR3 length: 15
D gene: NA
clone size: NA
CDR3 protein: CASSSTASGDYGYTF

J gene: TRBJ2-3
V gene: TRBV5-1
CDR3 length: 12
D gene: NA
clone size: NA
CDR3 protein: CASSLQVDTQYF

J gene: TRBJ2-2
V gene: TRBV5-1
CDR3 length: 16
D gene: TRBD1
clone size: NA
CDR3 protein: CASSGHRGRGTGELFF

J gene: TRBJ1-1
V gene: TRBV7-3
CDR3 length: 13
D gene: NA
clone size: NA
CDR3 protein: CASSDYLGAGAFF

J gene: TRBJ2-7
V gene: TRBV10-1
CDR3 length: 15
D gene: TRBD2
clone size: NA
CDR3 protein: CASSPWGLGRGEQYF

J gene: TRBJ2-5
V gene: TRBV11-3
CDR3 length: 16
D gene: TRBD2
clone size: NA
CDR3 protein: CASSLVGSGRAETQYF

J gene: TRBJ2-5
V gene: TRBV28
CDR3 length: 14
D gene: NA
clone size: NA
CDR3 protein: CASSSPRSGGTQYF

J gene: TRBJ2-5
V gene: TRBV5-1
CDR3 length: 16
D gene: NA
clone size: NA
CDR3 protein: CASSLGPRGRVETQYF

J gene: TRBJ2-7
V gene: TRBV28
CDR3 length: 18
D gene: NA
clone size: NA
CDR3 protein: CASSLWTYHGTYSCFGYF

J gene: TRBJ2-3
V gene: TRBV19
CDR3 length: 10
D gene: NA
clone size: NA
CDR3 protein: CASGTDTQYF

J gene: TRBJ2-1
V gene: TRBV10-3
CDR3 length: 12
D gene: NA
clone size: NA
CDR3 protein: CAISELGSQQFF

J gene: TRBJ2-6
V gene: TRBV7-2
CDR3 length: 15
D gene: NA
clone size: NA
CDR3 protein: CAISRTTPGANVLTF

J gene: TRBJ2-3
V gene: TRBV11-3
CDR3 length: 12
D gene: NA
clone size: NA
CDR3 protein: CASSLSPDTQYF

J gene: TRBJ1-1
V gene: TRBV28
CDR3 length: 15
D gene: NA
clone size: NA
CDR3 protein: CATQITGRGKTEAFF

J gene: TRBJ2-5
V gene: TRBV5-4
CDR3 length: 14
D gene: NA
clone size: NA
CDR3 protein: CASSLIAGGETQYF

J gene: TRBJ2-1
V gene: TRBV15
CDR3 length: 20
D gene: TRBD2
clone size: NA
CDR3 protein: CATSRRPGLAASSSYNEQFF

J gene: TRBJ2-3
V gene: TRBV28
CDR3 length: 17
D gene: TRBD2
clone size: NA
CDR3 protein: CASSFGLAGGLSDTQYF

J gene: TRBJ2-5
V gene: TRBV5-4
CDR3 length: 15
D gene: NA
clone size: NA
CDR3 protein: CASSLEGSVKETQYF

J gene: TRBJ2-7
V gene: TRBV7-9
CDR3 length: 13
D gene: TRBD1
clone size: NA
CDR3 protein: CASSHGQAYEQYF

J gene: TRBJ2-1
V gene: TRBV9
CDR3 length: 20
D gene: TRBD2
clone size: NA
CDR3 protein: CASSAHGRLRGRVAYNEQFF

J gene: TRBJ1-2
V gene: TRBV4-3
CDR3 length: 16
D gene: NA
clone size: NA
CDR3 protein: CASSQDVQDSGYGYTF

J gene: TRBJ1-3
V gene: TRBV5-1
CDR3 length: 18
D gene: NA
clone size: NA
CDR3 protein: CASSLGGSDLISGNTIYF

J gene: TRBJ2-2
V gene: TRBV9
CDR3 length: 18
D gene: NA
clone size: NA
CDR3 protein: CASSVQLGTQSNTGELFF

J gene: TRBJ2-7
V gene: TRBV7-9
CDR3 length: 13
D gene: NA
clone size: NA
CDR3 protein: CASSLDNTYEQYF

J gene: TRBJ2-1
V gene: TRBV4-3
CDR3 length: 15
D gene: TRBD2
clone size: NA
CDR3 protein: CASSQELAGLNEQFF

J gene: TRBJ2-7
V gene: TRBV6-5
CDR3 length: 15
D gene: NA
clone size: NA
CDR3 protein: CASSYSSASNYEQYF

J gene: TRBJ2-1
V gene: TRBV28
CDR3 length: 14
D gene: TRBD2
clone size: once
CDR3 protein: CATLAGGIFNEQFF

J gene: TRBJ2-7
V gene: TRBV7-2
CDR3 length: 15
D gene: TRBD2
clone size: NA
CDR3 protein: CASSFDSASGYEQYF

J gene: TRBJ1-5
V gene: TRBV27
CDR3 length: 15
D gene: NA
clone size: NA
CDR3 protein: CASRLGLGGNQPQHF

J gene: TRBJ1-3
V gene: TRBV18
CDR3 length: 16
D gene: NA
clone size: NA
CDR3 protein: CASSPVKAMSGNTIYF

J gene: TRBJ2-7
V gene: TRBV6-6
CDR3 length: 13
D gene: NA
clone size: NA
CDR3 protein: CASSYSDHYEQYF

J gene: TRBJ1-1
V gene: TRBV5-1
CDR3 length: 13
D gene: NA
clone size: NA
CDR3 protein: CASSLLKNTEAFF

J gene: TRBJ2-3
V gene: TRBV9
CDR3 length: 15
D gene: TRBD2
clone size: few
CDR3 protein: CASSVAGGGTDTQYF

J gene: TRBJ2-1
V gene: TRBV14
CDR3 length: 16
D gene: NA
clone size: NA
CDR3 protein: CASSQVTKSSYNEQFF

J gene: TRBJ1-5
V gene: TRBV19
CDR3 length: 13
D gene: NA
clone size: NA
CDR3 protein: CASSLWSNQPQHF

J gene: TRBJ2-7
V gene: TRBV7-3
CDR3 length: 15
D gene: NA
clone size: NA
CDR3 protein: CASSLGLDALSEQYF

J gene: TRBJ2-7
V gene: TRBV29-1
CDR3 length: 14
D gene: NA
clone size: NA
CDR3 protein: CSVARDLSSYEQYF

J gene: TRBJ2-2
V gene: TRBV18
CDR3 length: 12
D gene: NA
clone size: NA
CDR3 protein: CASSPLIGELFF

J gene: TRBJ2-5
V gene: TRBV11-3
CDR3 length: 13
D gene: NA
clone size: NA
CDR3 protein: CASSPRGEETQYF

J gene: TRBJ2-1
V gene: TRBV19
CDR3 length: 15
D gene: TRBD2
clone size: NA
CDR3 protein: CASSILAGPNNEQFF

J gene: TRBJ2-1
V gene: TRBV19
CDR3 length: 16
D gene: TRBD2
clone size: NA
CDR3 protein: CASRRGGLAEHNEQFF

J gene: TRBJ2-5
V gene: TRBV7-9
CDR3 length: 17
D gene: TRBD2
clone size: NA
CDR3 protein: CASSLRTSGIGEETQYF

J gene: TRBJ1-2
V gene: TRBV10-3
CDR3 length: 18
D gene: TRBD1
clone size: NA
CDR3 protein: CAITGDRGSLAPAGGYTF

J gene: TRBJ2-5
V gene: TRBV15
CDR3 length: 16
D gene: NA
clone size: NA
CDR3 protein: CATSREGWGNQETQYF